This section outlines one TCR beta chain sequence together with its context. The sample originates from a study of cytomegalovirus exposure and HLA in healthy donors. The V gene's germline CDR1 is SGHRS and CDR2 YFSETQ. The CDR3 consists of 16 residues. With 2 bases clipped from V and 3 bases from J, the junction kept 5 bases outside the gene matches. 13 Jbeta primers and 60 Vbeta primers were used for the PCR. The data were produced by immunoSEQ multiplex PCR, yet TCRdb's version contains in-frame clones alone and is incomplete. The table includes about 230,000 clones, roughly 78% detected once. Sequenced: PBMCs. This chain joins TRBV5-1 and TRBJ2-1; 10 positions agree with TRBD2. The TCR was taken from a boy aged 5-17 years in good health and CMV-seronegative. The CDR3 DNA follows: TGCGCCAGCAGCTTAGGACTAGCGGAGAGCTACAATGAGCAGTTCTTC. This encodes CASSLGLAESYNEQFF. Variable domain in full (rest from reference TRBV5-1 and TRBJ2-1): KAGVTQTPRYLIKTRGQQVTLSCSPISGHRSVSWYQQTPGQGLQFLFEYFSETQRNKGNFPGRFSGRQFSNSRSEMNVSTLELGDSALYLCASSLGLAESYNEQFFGPGTRLTVL.